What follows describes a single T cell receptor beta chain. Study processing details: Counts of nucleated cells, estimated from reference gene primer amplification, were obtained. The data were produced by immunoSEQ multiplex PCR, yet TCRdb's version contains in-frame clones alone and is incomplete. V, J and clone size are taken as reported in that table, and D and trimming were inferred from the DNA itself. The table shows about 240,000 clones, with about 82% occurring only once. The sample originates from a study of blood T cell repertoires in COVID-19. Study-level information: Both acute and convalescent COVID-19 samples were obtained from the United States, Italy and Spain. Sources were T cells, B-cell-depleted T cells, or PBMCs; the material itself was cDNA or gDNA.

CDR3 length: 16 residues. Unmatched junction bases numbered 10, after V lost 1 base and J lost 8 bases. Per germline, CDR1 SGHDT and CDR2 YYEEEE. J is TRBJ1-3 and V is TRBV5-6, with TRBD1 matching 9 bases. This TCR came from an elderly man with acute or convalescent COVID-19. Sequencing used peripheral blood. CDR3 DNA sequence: TGTGCCAGCAGCTTGCGGGGGACAGGGTTCTTCGACACCATATATTTT. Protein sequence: CASSLRGTGFFDTIYF.